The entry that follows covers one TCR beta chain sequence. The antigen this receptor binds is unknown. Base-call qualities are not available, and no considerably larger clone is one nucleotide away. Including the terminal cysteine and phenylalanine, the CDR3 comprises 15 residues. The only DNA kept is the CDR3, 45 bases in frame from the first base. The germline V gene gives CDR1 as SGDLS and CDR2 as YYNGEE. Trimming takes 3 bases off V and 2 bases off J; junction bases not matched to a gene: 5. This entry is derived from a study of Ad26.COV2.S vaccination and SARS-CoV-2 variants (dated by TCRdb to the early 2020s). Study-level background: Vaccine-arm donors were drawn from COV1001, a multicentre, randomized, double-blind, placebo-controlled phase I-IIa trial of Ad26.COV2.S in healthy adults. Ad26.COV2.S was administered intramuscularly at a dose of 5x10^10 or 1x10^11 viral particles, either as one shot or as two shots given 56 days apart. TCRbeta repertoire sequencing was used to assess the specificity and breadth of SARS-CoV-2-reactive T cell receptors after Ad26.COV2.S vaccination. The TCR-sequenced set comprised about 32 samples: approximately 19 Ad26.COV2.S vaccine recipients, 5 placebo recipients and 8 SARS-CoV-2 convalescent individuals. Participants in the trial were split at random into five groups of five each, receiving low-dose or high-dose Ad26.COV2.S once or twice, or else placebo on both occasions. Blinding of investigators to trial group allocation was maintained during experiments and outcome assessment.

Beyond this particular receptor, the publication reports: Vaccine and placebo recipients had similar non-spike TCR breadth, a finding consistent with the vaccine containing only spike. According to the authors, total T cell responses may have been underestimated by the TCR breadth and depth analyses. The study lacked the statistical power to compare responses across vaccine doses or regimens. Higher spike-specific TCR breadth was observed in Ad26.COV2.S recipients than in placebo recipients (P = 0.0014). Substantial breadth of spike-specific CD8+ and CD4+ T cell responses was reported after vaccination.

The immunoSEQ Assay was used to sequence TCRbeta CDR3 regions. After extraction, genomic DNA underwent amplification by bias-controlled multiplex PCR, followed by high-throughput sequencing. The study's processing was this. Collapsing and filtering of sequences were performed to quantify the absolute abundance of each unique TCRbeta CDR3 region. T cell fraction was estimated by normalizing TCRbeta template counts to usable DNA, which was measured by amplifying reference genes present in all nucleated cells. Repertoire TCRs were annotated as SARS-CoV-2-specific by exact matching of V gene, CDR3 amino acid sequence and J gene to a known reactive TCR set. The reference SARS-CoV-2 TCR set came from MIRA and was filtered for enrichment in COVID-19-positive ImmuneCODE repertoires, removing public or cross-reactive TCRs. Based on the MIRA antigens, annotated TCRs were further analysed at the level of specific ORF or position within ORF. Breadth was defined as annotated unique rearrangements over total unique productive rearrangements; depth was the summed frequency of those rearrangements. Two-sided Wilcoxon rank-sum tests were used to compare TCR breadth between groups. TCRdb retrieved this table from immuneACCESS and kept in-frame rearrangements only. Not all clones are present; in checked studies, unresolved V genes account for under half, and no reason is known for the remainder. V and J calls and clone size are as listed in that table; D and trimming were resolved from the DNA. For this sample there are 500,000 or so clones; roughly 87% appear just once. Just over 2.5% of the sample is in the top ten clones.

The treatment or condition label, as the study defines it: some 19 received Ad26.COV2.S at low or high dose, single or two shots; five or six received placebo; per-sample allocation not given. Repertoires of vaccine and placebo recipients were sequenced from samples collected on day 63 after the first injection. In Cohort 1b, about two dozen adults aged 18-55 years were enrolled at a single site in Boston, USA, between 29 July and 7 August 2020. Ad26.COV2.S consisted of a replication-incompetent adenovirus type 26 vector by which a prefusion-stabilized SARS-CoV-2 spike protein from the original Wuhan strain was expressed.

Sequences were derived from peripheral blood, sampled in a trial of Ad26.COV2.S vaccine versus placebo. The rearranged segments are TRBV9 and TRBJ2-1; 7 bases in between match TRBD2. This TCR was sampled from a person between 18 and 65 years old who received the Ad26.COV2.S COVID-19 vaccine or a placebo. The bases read TGTGCCAGCAGCGACCGCGGGGGAGCCTACAATGAGCAGTTCTTC. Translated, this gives CASSDRGGAYNEQFF.